This entry features one TCR beta chain sequence. The authors prepared the TCRbeta library with unique molecular identifiers. TCRdb processed the PCR reads anew with MiXCR; each CDR3 protein has one entry. The table lists 490,000 or so distinct CDR3 sequences, around 12% of them singletons. The entry originates in a study of T-cell reconstitution after alpha-beta-depleted transplantation in children. This CDR3 has 15 amino acids. The V gene end was trimmed by 7 bases and the J gene end by 2 bases; junction bases not matched to a gene: 8. Per germline, CDR1 SNHLY and CDR2 FYNNEI. The V call is TRBV2, the J call TRBJ2-1; TRBD1 agrees at 7 bases. This TCR came from a human donor who donated a stem cell graft to a child with combined immunodeficiency. The specimen comprised PBMCs from the stem cell graft donor, sampled from the stem cell graft. CDR3 coding DNA: TGTGCCAGCATCCCTCAGACAGGGACCTACAATGAGCAGTTCTTC. It specifies CASIPQTGTYNEQFF.